This TCR beta chain was found in a study of shared clonotypes between healthy human individuals. Only in-frame clones appear in the TCRdb table, and some are missing; sequencing was by immunoSEQ multiplex PCR. The table records hundreds of thousands of clones, roughly 95% of them present only once. Only CD45RO-negative cells positively selected for CCR7 counted as naive CD8 cells, so terminally differentiated effector memory CD45RA+ cells were excluded. The sequencing sample was made of naive CD8+ T cells sorted from blood. This receptor was taken from a woman aged 25 to 45 in good health.

This chain's CDR3 is CASSSRRGAADEKLFF. The CDR3 region has the DNA TGTGCCAGCAGTTCGAGAAGAGGGGCTGCCGATGAAAAACTGTTTTTT. This chain uses TRBV28 with TRBJ1-4, with D possibly matching TRBD1 (5 bases). Looked up from germline, CDR1 is MDHEN and CDR2 is SYDVKM. CDR3 length equals 16 residues. V was cut by 4 bases and J by 6 bases, with 18 bases left in between.